These 9 T cell receptor beta chains were all obtained from the same sample, sequenced in a study of OX40 agonist ivuxolimab in advanced cancers. Method: immunoSEQ multiplex PCR; TCRdb's copy keeps in-frame clones and lacks some. The sample yields about 31,000 clones, around nine tenths seen once. The material sequenced was CD4+ or CD8+ T cells sorted from blood, taken in a trial of the OX40 agonist ivuxolimab. These receptor sequences come from an adult with an advanced solid tumor such as melanoma, head and neck, liver or kidney cancer.

V is TRBV6-1 and J is TRBJ2-7; 7 nucleotides agree with TRBD2. V trimming: 1 base; J trimming: 2 bases; junction bases outside the gene matches: 5. This CDR3 has 15 residues. Germline lookup yields CDR1 MNHNS and CDR2 SASEGT. The CDR3, as DNA: TGTGCCAGCAGTGAAGACGAGGGAGGGGCCTACGAGCAGTACTTC. Protein product: CASSEDEGGAYEQYF.

The V and J genes are TRBV15 and TRBJ1-2; D unclear. V lost 0 bases, J lost 3 bases, and 8 bases lay in between. The CDR3 has 14 residues. The germline gives CDR1 LNHNV, CDR2 YYDKDF (reference sequence). The CDR3 region has the DNA TGTGCCACCAGCAGAGATAGGGCAGACTATGGCTACACCTTC. It translates to CATSRDRADYGYTF. The whole variable domain, remainder taken from reference TRBV15 and TRBJ1-2, is DAMVIQNPRYQVTQFGKPVTLSCSQTLNHNVMYWYQQKSSQAPKLLFHYYDKDFNNEADTPDNFQSRRPNTSFCFLDIRSPGLGDTAMYLCATSRDRADYGYTFGSGTRLTVV.

The gene calls are TRBV10-2 and TRBJ2-7; possible D gene TRBD2, 6 bases. CDR3 length equals 13 residues. Germline V gene lookup returns CDR1 WSHSY and CDR2 SAAADI. V lost 4 bases, J lost 3 bases, and 10 bases lay in between. The CDR3 spells CASSVGSGYEQYF. In nucleotides, the CDR3 is TGCGCCAGCAGTGTTGGTAGCGGCTACGAGCAGTACTTC.

The J gene is TRBJ2-6, the V gene TRBV27; D gene unclear. The germline CDR1 and CDR2 sequences are MNHEY and SMNVEV (reference sequence). With 2 bases removed from V and 2 bases from J, the gap between germline ends came to 7 bases. The CDR3 is 15 amino acids. This CDR3 reads CASSLMATGANVLTF. The CDR3 DNA follows: TGTGCCAGCAGTTTAATGGCTACTGGGGCCAACGTCCTGACTTTC.

The chain employs TRBV9 and TRBJ2-1, with D maybe TRBD2 (6 bases). Trimming took off 0 bases at V and 9 bases at J, with 13 bases between the two ends. CDR3 length equals 14 residues. The germline V gene encodes CDR1 SGDLS and CDR2 YYNGEE. Written as DNA, the CDR3 is TGTGCCAGCAGCGTAGGGGGAGGTACAACTGAGCAGTTCTTC. Its translation: CASSVGGGTTEQFF.

This rearrangement joins TRBV4-1 to TRBJ2-3; 8 bases are a match to TRBD2. After removal of 2 bases from V and 5 bases from J, the junction contained 6 bases not matched to a gene. This CDR3 contains 15 residues. Per germline, CDR1 MGHRA and CDR2 YSYEKL. The CDR3 protein is CASSQQAGAGDTQYF. As DNA, the CDR3 is TGCGCCAGCAGCCAACAAGCGGGAGCCGGAGATACGCAGTATTTT.

This clone has only one observation. J is TRBJ1-5 and V is TRBV4-1, with D maybe TRBD1 (6 bases). Trimming took 1 base from V and 6 from J, leaving 19 bases between them. The germline gives CDR1 MGHRA, CDR2 YSYEKL. The CDR3 spans 17 residues. Here the CDR3 reads CASSQGPAGEGVQPQHF. The DNA of the CDR3 is TGCGCCAGCAGCCAAGGTCCGGCAGGGGAGGGGGTTCAGCCCCAGCATTTT.

J is TRBJ2-5 and V is TRBV27; maybe TRBD2 (6 bases). The CDR3 contains 14 residues. Germline loops: CDR1 MNHEY, CDR2 SMNVEV (reference sequence). Trimming cost V 1 base and J 5 bases, with 11 bases left between them. CDR3 amino acids: CASSLYRGWETQYF. CDR3 nucleotide sequence: TGTGCCAGCAGTTTATATCGGGGGTGGGAGACCCAGTACTTC.

The genes are TRBV19 and TRBJ2-5; perhaps TRBD2 as D (5 bases). Judging by the DNA end, TRBJ2-7 fits better; the J call may be wrong. In germline, CDR1 is LNHDA, CDR2 SQIVND (reference sequence). The CDR3 contains 13 residues. The CDR3 DNA reads as TGTGCCAGTAGTATGATCGGGGCCTACGAGCAGTACTTC. It encodes CASSMIGAYEQYF.